This T cell receptor beta chain is drawn from a study of blood T cell repertoires in COVID-19. Overall study context: Acute and convalescent COVID-19 samples came from the United States, Italy and Spain. In each case, the material was cDNA or gDNA derived from T cells, B-cell-depleted T cells, or PBMCs.

Germline trimming cut 5 bases from V and 2 bases from J; bases unmatched to any gene: 7. The CDR3 extends over 16 amino acids. Germline CDR1 and CDR2: LGHDT and YNNKEL (reference sequence). Source study methods: Researchers report that nucleated cell counts were estimated from reference gene primer amplification. Repertoires were generated with immunoSEQ multiplex PCR, while TCRdb's copy carries only in-frame clones and drops some. Clone size and the V and J calls come from that table; the DNA yielded D and trimming. The sample gives about 140,000 clones, 75% to 90% of which show up once; roughly 3.6% is in the top ten.

The clonotype comes from a man between 65 and 85 years old who had recovered from COVID-19. The chain joins TRBV3-1 (or the pseudogene TRBV3-2) to TRBJ2-1; 9 bases align to TRBD2. The sample consisted of peripheral blood. The CDR3 loop is CASSSGAGGPYNEQFF. For the CDR3, the DNA is TGTGCCAGCAGCTCAGGAGCGGGAGGACCCTACAATGAGCAGTTCTTC.